The table lists the clone carrying this TCR beta chain with many counts. Its cognate antigen is unknown. This CDR3 is 14 amino acids long. V was pared by 5 bases and J by 6 bases, with 5 bases of the junction left unmatched. Germline CDR1 SGHTA, CDR2 FQGNSA. The sorted libraries took 850,000 to 1,000,000 CD4+ or CD8+ T cells. These data are taken from a study of neurological immune-mediated disorders. General observations from the study: CDR3 amino acid sequences of expanded clones were not shared across subjects, a result suggesting private repertoires in all groups. HTLV-1-associated myelopathy had the most TCR clonal expansion, while multiple sclerosis had the least, a level that fell below healthy controls.

The authors produced cDNA by 5'RACE using 10-nucleotide random UMIs. One entry per CDR3 protein, called by TCRdb with MiXCR from the 5' RACE reads. The table records around 40,000 distinct CDR3 sequences, just under 7.5% of them present only once. The gene calls are TRBV7-2 and TRBJ2-4; 9 nucleotides line up with TRBD1. Sequenced input: CD4+ T cells from blood. The clonotype comes from a middle-aged man in good health. The CDR3 DNA is TGTGCCAGCAGCAGAGACAGGGGGGGAAACATTCAGTACTTC. Encoded protein: CASSRDRGGNIQYF. The whole variable domain, remainder taken from reference TRBV7-2 and TRBJ2-4, is GAGVSQSPSNKVTEKGKDVELRCDPISGHTALYWYRQSLGQGLEFLIYFQGNSAPDKSGLPSDRFSAERTGGSVSTLTIQRTQQEDSAVYLCASSRDRGGNIQYFGAGTRLSVL.